These 7 T cell receptor beta chains originate from one sample sequenced in a study of T cell repertoires in ileal Crohn's disease. Sequencing was performed with immunoSEQ multiplex PCR; in TCRdb, only in-frame clones are kept and a portion is missing. The sample contains under 9,000 clones, 70% of which appear only once. Input material: ileal tissue. Receptors originate from an adult with Crohn's disease.

This chain uses TRBV4-3 with TRBJ1-2; 7 bases match TRBD1. There are 14 residues in the CDR3. Trimming cost V 4 bases and J 8 bases; bases outside gene matches: 10. The germline V gene encodes CDR1 LGHNA and CDR2 YSLEER. The CDR3 nucleotides are TGCGCCAGCAGCCGGGAGAAGGGGGCGAACGGCTACACCTTC. Translated: CASSREKGANGYTF.

The chain links TRBV11-2 to TRBJ1-4; 7 bases line up with TRBD1. Germline V CDR1 and CDR2: SGHAT, FQNNGV. V shed 4 bases and J 4 bases; nucleotides not matched to a gene: 6. The CDR3 spans 15 residues. The CDR3 DNA sequence: TGTGCCAGCAGCTCCAGTGACAGGGATAATGAAAAACTGTTTTTT. It codes for CASSSSDRDNEKLFF.

The chain uses TRBV15 and TRBJ2-5; D possibly corresponds to TRBD1 (7 bases). V lost 0 bases and J 4 bases, leaving 12 bases between the germline ends. The CDR3 length is 15 residues. Germline CDR1 and CDR2: LNHNV and YYDKDF (reference sequence). This chain's CDR3 is CATSRDRGAGETQYF. In nucleotides, the CDR3 is TGTGCCACCAGCAGAGACAGGGGGGCGGGAGAGACCCAGTACTTC.

The chain is built from TRBV2 and TRBJ1-5; tentatively, D is TRBD1 (6 bases). This CDR3 contains 16 residues. V was trimmed by 8 bases and J by 2 bases, leaving 19 bases between them. Germline V gives CDR1 SNHLY, CDR2 FYNNEI. CDR3 bases: TGTGCCAGCGGGGGAAACTCGGACAGCCGCAATCAGCCCCAGCATTTT. This encodes CASGGNSDSRNQPQHF.

This clone was found once. The V call is TRBV19, the J call TRBJ2-7; weak D call: TRBD2 (5 bases). The germline V gene has CDR1 LNHDA and CDR2 SQIVND (reference sequence). Trimming took 7 bases from V and 0 from J, leaving 10 bases between them. This CDR3 is built from 13 residues. CDR3 nucleotides: TGTGCCAGTACCCCCGAGGGCTCCTACGAGCAGTACTTC. It translates to CASTPEGSYEQYF.

The chain joins TRBV4-1 to TRBJ2-7; the D gene is possibly TRBD2 (6 bases). Looked up from germline, CDR1 is MGHRA and CDR2 is YSYEKL. This CDR3 is 14 amino acids long. V was pared by 5 bases and J by 2 bases, with 13 bases between. In DNA, the CDR3 is TGCGCCAGCAGCACCATGGAGGGTACCTACGAGCAGTACTTC. Protein product: CASSTMEGTYEQYF.

The rearrangement joins TRBV6-5 to TRBJ1-5; D is ambiguous. Germline lookup yields CDR1 MNHEY and CDR2 SVGAGI. Trimming stripped 8 bases from V and 0 bases from J, with 14 bases between. This CDR3 contains 15 residues. CDR3 coding DNA: TGTGCCAGCCGACATACGGCAAATAGCAATCAGCCCCAGCATTTT. Protein: CASRHTANSNQPQHF.